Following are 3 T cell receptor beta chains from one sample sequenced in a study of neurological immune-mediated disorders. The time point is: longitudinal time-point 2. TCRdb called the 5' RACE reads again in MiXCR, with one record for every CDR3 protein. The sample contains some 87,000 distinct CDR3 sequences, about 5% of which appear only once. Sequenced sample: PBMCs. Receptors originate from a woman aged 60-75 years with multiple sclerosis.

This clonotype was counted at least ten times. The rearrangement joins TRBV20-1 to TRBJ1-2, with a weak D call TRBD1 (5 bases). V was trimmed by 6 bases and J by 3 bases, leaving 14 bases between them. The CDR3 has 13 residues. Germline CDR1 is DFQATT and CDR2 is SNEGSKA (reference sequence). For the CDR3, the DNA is TGCAGTGCCTGGACCGGGACCTACTATGGCTACACCTTC. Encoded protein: CSAWTGTYYGYTF.

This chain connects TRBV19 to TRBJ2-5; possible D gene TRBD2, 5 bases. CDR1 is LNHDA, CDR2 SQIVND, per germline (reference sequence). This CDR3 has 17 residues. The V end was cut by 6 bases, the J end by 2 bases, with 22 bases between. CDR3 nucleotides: TGTGCCAGTAGCCCCCGGAGGCAGAACTTATTTCAAGAGACCCAGTACTTC. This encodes CASSPRRQNLFQETQYF.

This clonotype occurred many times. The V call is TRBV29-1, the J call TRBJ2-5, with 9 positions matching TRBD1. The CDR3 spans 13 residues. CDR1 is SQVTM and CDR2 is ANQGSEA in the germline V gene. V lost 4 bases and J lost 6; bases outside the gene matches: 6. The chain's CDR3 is CSVGQGGMQTQYF. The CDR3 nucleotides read TGCAGCGTTGGACAGGGGGGAATGCAGACCCAGTACTTC.